The sequence of this T cell receptor beta chain was determined in a study of regulatory T cells in long-lasting Graves disease. This CDR3 has 17 residues. The germline V and J ends were trimmed by 1 base and 0 bases, with 16 bases remaining between them. The time point: newly diagnosed GD, antithyroid drugs for less than 3 months. Extracted PBMC RNA gave rise to the TCR library. Investigators prepared the TCR beta libraries by applying iRepertoire HTBI primers and Arm-PCR of CDR3 regions. MiXCR was run by TCRdb on the multiplex PCR reads, yielding one entry per CDR3 protein. The profile shows hundreds of thousands of distinct CDR3 sequences, about 16% of them singletons. The study's findings and limits: Persistent disease showed a preference for TRBV28, TRBJ1-2 and TRBJ2-5.

This clonotype has at least ten counts. Its target is not known. In addition, the sample was reused for a study of T cells in Graves' hyperthyroidism and ophthalmopathy.

Source: peripheral blood mononuclear cells (PBMCs), taken at new diagnosis, from a patient treated with antithyroid drugs. The chain couples TRBV12-3 or TRBV12-4 to TRBJ2-7; D is perhaps TRBD1 (7 bases). This sequence originates from a man aged 18 to 30 with Graves disease. CDR3 coding DNA: TGTGCCAGCAGTTTAGTGTGGGGGGACAGTTCCTCCTACGAGCAGTACTTC. It codes for CASSLVWGDSSSYEQYF.